This TCR beta chain was retrieved from a study of blood T cell repertoires in COVID-19. About the study: COVID-19 samples collected from the United States, Italy and Spain covered acute and convalescent phases. PBMCs, B-cell-depleted T cells, or T cells were the source of the cDNA or gDNA that made up the material.

The authors' processing: Scientists estimated how many nucleated cells there were by amplifying reference gene primers. Only in-frame clones appear in the TCRdb table, and some are missing; sequencing was by immunoSEQ multiplex PCR. That table supplies the V and J calls and clone size; D and trimming were determined from the DNA. Of roughly 260,000 clones listed, 85% to 90% were seen once; the top ten hold over 3.5%. Germline V gene data show CDR1 as SGHAT and CDR2 as FQNNGV. The CDR3 has 14 residues. Unmatched junction bases numbered 9, after V lost 0 bases and J lost 11 bases. The specimen sequenced was peripheral blood. The receptor was derived from a woman between 40 and 50 years old with acute or convalescent COVID-19. The V gene is TRBV11-2, the J gene TRBJ1-1; 7 bases align to TRBD1. CDR3 coding DNA: TGTGCCAGCAGCTTAGAAGGGGGCCCTTGGGAGGCTTTCTTT. This codes for CASSLEGGPWEAFF.